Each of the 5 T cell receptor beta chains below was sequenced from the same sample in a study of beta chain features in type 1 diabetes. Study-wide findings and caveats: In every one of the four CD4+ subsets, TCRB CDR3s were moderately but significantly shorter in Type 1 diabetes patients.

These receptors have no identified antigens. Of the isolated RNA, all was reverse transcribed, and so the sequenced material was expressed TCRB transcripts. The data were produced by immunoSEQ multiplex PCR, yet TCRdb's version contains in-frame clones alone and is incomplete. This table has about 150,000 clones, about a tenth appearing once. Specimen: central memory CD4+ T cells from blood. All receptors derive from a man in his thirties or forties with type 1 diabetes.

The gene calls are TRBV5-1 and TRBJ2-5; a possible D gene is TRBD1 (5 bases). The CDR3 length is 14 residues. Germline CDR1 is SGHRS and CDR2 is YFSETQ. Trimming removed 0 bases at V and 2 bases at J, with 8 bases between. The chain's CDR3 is CASSLGRVQETQYF. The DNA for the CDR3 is TGCGCCAGCAGCTTGGGCAGGGTTCAAGAGACCCAGTACTTC.

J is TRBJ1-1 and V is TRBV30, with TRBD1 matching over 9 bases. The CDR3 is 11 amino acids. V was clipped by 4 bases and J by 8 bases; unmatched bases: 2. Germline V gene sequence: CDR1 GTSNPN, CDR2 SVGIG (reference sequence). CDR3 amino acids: CAWTGQGEAFF. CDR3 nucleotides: TGTGCCTGGACGGGACAGGGCGAAGCTTTCTTT.

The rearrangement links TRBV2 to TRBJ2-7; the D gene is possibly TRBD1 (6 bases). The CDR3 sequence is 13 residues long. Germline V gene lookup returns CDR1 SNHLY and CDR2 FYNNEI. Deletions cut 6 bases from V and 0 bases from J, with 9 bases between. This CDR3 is CASRQGPSYEQYF. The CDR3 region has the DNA TGTGCCAGCAGGCAGGGGCCCTCCTACGAGCAGTACTTC.

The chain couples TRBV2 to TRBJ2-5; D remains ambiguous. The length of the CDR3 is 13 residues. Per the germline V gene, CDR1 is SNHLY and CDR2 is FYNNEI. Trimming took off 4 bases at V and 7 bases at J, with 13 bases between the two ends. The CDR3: CASSGGPRMTQYF. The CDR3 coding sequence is TGTGCCAGCAGTGGTGGGCCCCGGATGACCCAGTACTTC.

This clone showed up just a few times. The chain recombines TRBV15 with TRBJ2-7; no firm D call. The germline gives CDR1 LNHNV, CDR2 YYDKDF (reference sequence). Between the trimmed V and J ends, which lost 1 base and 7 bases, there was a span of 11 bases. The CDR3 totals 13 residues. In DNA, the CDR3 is TGTGCCACCAGCAGAGCCCAGGTAATGGAGCAGTACTTC. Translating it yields CATSRAQVMEQYF. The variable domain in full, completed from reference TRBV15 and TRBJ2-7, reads DAMVIQNPRYQVTQFGKPVTLSCSQTLNHNVMYWYQQKSSQAPKLLFHYYDKDFNNEADTPDNFQSRRPNTSFCFLDIRSPGLGDTAMYLCATSRAQVMEQYFGPGTRLTVT.